Following are 26 T cell receptor beta chains from one sample sequenced in a study of CD4 T cells in relation to SARS-CoV-2 and coronaviruses. These receptors lack a known antigen. Only in-frame clones appear in the TCRdb table, and some are missing; sequencing was by immunoSEQ multiplex PCR. The profile shows around 45,000 clones, 82% of them singletons. Sequenced material: naive CD4+ T cells from PBMCs, cultured in vitro. Subset denoted: naive CD4+ T cells isolated by negative enrichment. These TCRs come from an adult with COVID-19.

This chain links TRBV7-2 with TRBJ2-7; D uncertain. Germline-derived CDR1 and CDR2 are SGHTA and FQGNSA. Trimming cost V 2 bases and J 3 bases, with 11 bases left between them. The CDR3 loop spans 14 amino acids. CDR3 amino acids: CASSLSWPFYEQYF. The DNA of the CDR3 is TGTGCCAGCAGCTTATCGTGGCCTTTCTACGAGCAGTACTTC.

The chain couples TRBV11-3 to TRBJ2-1, with D unresolved. This CDR3 is 13 amino acids long. CDR1 SGHNT and CDR2 YENEEA come from the germline V gene. Deletions cut 1 base from V and 5 bases from J, with 6 bases between. CDR3: CASSLGSNNEQFF. The CDR3 nucleotides are TGTGCCAGCAGCTTAGGTTCAAACAATGAGCAGTTCTTC.

The chain uses TRBV19 and TRBJ2-2; D may be TRBD1 (6 bases). Germline lookup yields CDR1 LNHDA and CDR2 SQIVND (reference sequence). V gave up 5 bases and J gave up 7 bases, with 14 bases separating them. This CDR3 is 14 amino acids long. The CDR3 nucleotides are TGTGCCAGTAGTTTGGGGGCCGTCGGCGGGGAGCTGTTTTTT. This translates into CASSLGAVGGELFF. Using reference TRBV19 and TRBJ2-2 for the parts outside the CDR3, the full variable domain is DGGITQSPKYLFRKEGQNVTLSCEQNLNHDAMYWYRQDPGQGLRLIYYSQIVNDFQKGDIAEGYSVSREKKESFPLTVTSAQKNPTAFYLCASSLGAVGGELFFGEGSRLTVL.

This clone came up once. The genes are TRBV7-2 and TRBJ2-2, with no clear D. Trimming left V 1 base short and J 2 bases short, with 8 bases between. From germline, CDR1 is SGHTA and CDR2 FQGNSA. The CDR3 is 15 amino acids. In DNA, the CDR3 is TGTGCCAGCAGCTTAGGAGGCAGAAACACCGGGGAGCTGTTTTTT. This translates into CASSLGGRNTGELFF.

This chain joins TRBV7-2 and TRBJ2-7, with 7 bases lining up with TRBD2. The J segment lost 3 bases and the V segment lost 5 bases, leaving 13 bases of the junction unmatched. The length of the CDR3 is 16 residues. The V gene's germline CDR1 is SGHTA and CDR2 FQGNSA. CDR3 sequence (DNA): TGTGCCAGCAGCCCCTTAGGCCCTAGCGGAGTCTACGAGCAGTACTTC. Translated, it gives CASSPLGPSGVYEQYF.

The chain is built from TRBV7-2 and TRBJ2-7; D uncertain. This CDR3 comprises 15 residues. CDR1 and CDR2 (germline): SGHTA, FQGNSA. V lost 1 base, J lost 0 bases, and 10 bases lay in between. CDR3 sequence (DNA): TGTGCCAGCAGCTTAGAACTGATACACTCCTACGAGCAGTACTTC. It yields the protein CASSLELIHSYEQYF.

V gene TRBV15 combines with J gene TRBJ1-1; D uncertain. This CDR3 comprises 14 residues. Germline-derived CDR1 and CDR2 are LNHNV and YYDKDF (reference sequence). The ends were cut back, 3 bases at V and 0 bases at J, with 8 bases in the middle. This CDR3 is CATSRQLMNTEAFF. CDR3 nucleotides: TGTGCCACCAGCAGGCAACTGATGAACACTGAAGCTTTCTTT.

This chain uses TRBV7-3 with TRBJ2-1, with a weak D call TRBD2 (6 bases). CDR1 is SGHTA and CDR2 is FQGTGA in the germline V gene. Trimming removed 2 bases from V and 0 bases from J, with 11 bases in between. CDR3 size: 16 residues. As DNA, the CDR3 is TGTGCCAGCAGCTTATCTGCGGGAAGCTCCTACAATGAGCAGTTCTTC. Its protein product is CASSLSAGSSYNEQFF.

The V gene is TRBV10-3, the J gene TRBJ2-2, with D perhaps assigned TRBD1 or TRBD2 (6 bases each). Trimming stripped 7 bases from V and 5 bases from J, with 14 bases between. CDR1 is ENHRY, CDR2 SYGVKD, per germline. The length of the CDR3 is 14 residues. The CDR3 coding sequence is TGTGCCATCAACCCGGGGGCAGGGACCGGGGAGCTGTTTTTT. This sequence encodes CAINPGAGTGELFF.

In this sample, this clone turned up once. The chain has TRBV19 and TRBJ2-3; D unresolved. CDR1 LNHDA and CDR2 SQIVND come from the germline V gene (reference sequence). The CDR3 is 15 amino acids. Trimming took 5 bases from V and 5 from J, leaving 17 bases between them. CDR3 residues: CASSVVGPLRDTQYF. CDR3 bases: TGTGCCAGTAGTGTCGTAGGCCCCCTACGAGATACGCAGTATTTT.

The rearrangement joins TRBV29-1 to TRBJ2-7; D remains ambiguous. V lost 8 bases, J lost 6 bases, and 17 bases lay in between. Germline CDR1 SQVTM, CDR2 ANQGSEA. The CDR3 totals 12 residues. The CDR3 DNA follows: TGCAGCCCCGTGACGGGTCCTGGCGAGCAGTACTTC. Translating gives CSPVTGPGEQYF.

This rearrangement joins TRBV2 to TRBJ2-7, with TRBD2 matching 11 bases. Germline V CDR1 and CDR2: SNHLY, FYNNEI. The CDR3 extends over 13 amino acids. The J segment lost 10 bases and the V segment lost 5 bases, leaving 7 bases of the junction unmatched. In DNA, the CDR3 is TGTGCCAGCAGTCCGATAGCGGGAGGGCCCCAGTACTTC. This sequence encodes CASSPIAGGPQYF.

The chain is built from TRBV18 and TRBJ1-2; possible D gene TRBD1, 5 bases. The V end lost 2 bases, the J end lost 3 bases, and 16 bases lay between the germline ends. Germline loops: CDR1 KGHSH, CDR2 LQKENI. The length of the CDR3 is 16 residues. CDR3 region: CASSPSVSGDDYGYTF. For the CDR3, the DNA is TGTGCCAGCTCACCAAGCGTTTCGGGGGACGACTATGGCTACACCTTC.

J is TRBJ2-1 and V is TRBV6-6, with TRBD2 matching over 14 bases. Losses at the gene ends were 6 bases for V and 4 bases for J; bases not matched to a gene: 14. This CDR3 is 19 amino acids long. Germline CDR1 reads MNHNY; CDR2 reads SVGAGI (reference sequence). The chain's CDR3 is CASSHSGTSGRFPYNEQFF. For the CDR3, the DNA is TGTGCCAGCAGCCACTCGGGGACTAGCGGGAGATTTCCGTACAATGAGCAGTTCTTC.

The chain carries TRBV29-1 and TRBJ2-1; tentatively, D is TRBD1 (6 bases). Germline CDR1 SQVTM, CDR2 ANQGSEA. This CDR3 has 13 residues. Deletions cut 4 bases from V and 4 bases from J, with 11 bases between. The CDR3: CSVARDTYNEQFF. CDR3 DNA sequence: TGCAGCGTTGCCCGGGACACATACAATGAGCAGTTCTTC.

The chain couples TRBV29-1 to TRBJ2-1; TRBD1 or TRBD2 may be the D gene (5 bases each). Germline V gene sequence: CDR1 SQVTM, CDR2 ANQGSEA. CDR3 length equals 15 residues. The germline V and J ends were trimmed by 3 bases and 0 bases, with 12 bases remaining between them. Written as DNA, the CDR3 is TGCAGCGTTGAGGTCCCGGGACGCTCCTACAATGAGCAGTTCTTC. The encoded protein is CSVEVPGRSYNEQFF.

The V and J genes are TRBV4-3 and TRBJ1-6; D not resolved. CDR1 is LGHNA, CDR2 YSLEER, per germline. The V end lost 3 bases, the J end lost 0 bases, and 12 bases lay between the germline ends. The length of the CDR3 is 17 residues. The chain's CDR3 is CASSHDSASSYNSPLHF. The CDR3 DNA reads TGCGCCAGCAGCCATGATTCTGCGAGCTCCTATAATTCACCCCTCCACTTT.

The chain employs TRBV5-8 and TRBJ2-7; the D gene could be TRBD1 or TRBD2 (5 bases each). Looked up from germline, CDR1 is SGHTS and CDR2 is YDEGEE. V lost 4 bases and J 3 bases, leaving 20 bases between the germline ends. This CDR3 is 16 amino acids long. CDR3 loop: CASSESVGVTSYEQYF. The CDR3 coding sequence is TGTGCCAGCAGCGAGAGTGTAGGGGTAACTAGCTACGAGCAGTACTTC.

V and J are TRBV18 and TRBJ1-2; D not resolved. Germline V gives CDR1 KGHSH, CDR2 LQKENI. Trimming took off 3 bases at V and 4 bases at J, with 15 bases between the two ends. The CDR3 length is 15 residues. The CDR3 DNA reads as TGTGCCAGCTCACCTCCCTCACGGCAGACCTATGGCTACACCTTC. This encodes CASSPPSRQTYGYTF.

The chain is built from TRBV6-5 and TRBJ1-3; the match to TRBD1 covers 7 bases. J gave up 4 bases and V 10 bases, and 10 bases lay outside the gene matches. The CDR3 contains 14 residues. The germline V gene has CDR1 MNHEY and CDR2 SVGAGI. The CDR3, as DNA: TGTGCCATTGCGGAGGGGGCGCCGGGAAACACCATATATTTT. Translation gives CAIAEGAPGNTIYF.

The V call is TRBV9, the J call TRBJ1-5; D ambiguous. V gave up 2 bases and J gave up 4 bases, with 10 bases separating them. The germline gives CDR1 SGDLS, CDR2 YYNGEE. CDR3 size: 14 residues. The DNA of the CDR3 is TGTGCCAGCAGCGTCACTGAATCTAATCAGCCCCAGCATTTT. Protein product: CASSVTESNQPQHF.

The CDR3 here is CASRQGRGEQYF. In nucleotides, the CDR3 is TGTGCCAGCCGCCAAGGACGGGGCGAGCAGTACTTC. The chain combines TRBV28 with TRBJ2-7; a weak D match, TRBD2 (5 bases). The CDR3 covers 12 residues. The germline V gene encodes CDR1 MDHEN and CDR2 SYDVKM. Trimming stripped 8 bases from V and 6 bases from J, with 14 bases between.

The J gene is TRBJ2-5, the V gene TRBV4-2; TRBD2 matches 10 bases. The V segment lost 3 bases and the J segment 0 bases; nucleotides outside the gene matches: 7. Germline values: CDR1 LGHNA, CDR2 YNFKEQ. The CDR3 loop spans 17 amino acids. CDR3 nucleotide sequence: TGTGCCAGCAGCCATTCCGGACTAGCGGTAAACCAAGAGACCCAGTACTTC. It codes for CASSHSGLAVNQETQYF.

V is TRBV5-4 and J is TRBJ2-2; no clear D gene. V lost 1 base and J 1 base, leaving 8 bases between the germline ends. This CDR3 contains 15 residues. Per germline, CDR1 SGHNT and CDR2 YYREEE (reference sequence). CDR3 loop: CASSLLARNTGELFF. The CDR3 DNA is TGTGCCAGCAGCTTGTTAGCCAGGAACACCGGGGAGCTGTTTTTT.

The chain links TRBV6-5 to TRBJ1-4; no clear D gene. Per the germline V gene, CDR1 is MNHEY and CDR2 is SVGAGI. V shed 4 bases and J shed 6 bases, with 12 bases lying between them. The length of the CDR3 is 14 residues. The DNA of the CDR3 is TGTGCCAGCAGTTTGAACTGGAGGGATGAAAAACTGTTTTTT. Protein product: CASSLNWRDEKLFF.

The rearrangement uses TRBV7-9 and TRBJ2-7, with 7 nucleotides matching TRBD2. This CDR3 has 15 residues. Germline V gives CDR1 SEHNR, CDR2 FQNEAQ (reference sequence). V trimming: 3 bases; J trimming: 3 bases; junction bases outside the gene matches: 8. CDR3 DNA: TGTGCCAGCAGCTTCGTCTCCCGGGGGGACTACGAGCAGTACTTC. Residues: CASSFVSRGDYEQYF.